The clone carrying this T cell receptor (beta chain) was seen many times. Its antigen is not identified. Findings of the study overall: Tumor Tregs overlapped most with tumor, then blood, naive CD4+ cells.

After constant-region reverse-primer amplification, full-length variable regions underwent semi-nested PCR with Nested Universal Primer A. TCRdb reprocessed the 5' RACE reads via MiXCR and lists one record per CDR3 protein. In the table there are over 45,000 distinct CDR3 sequences, less than 30% of which are singletons. Tregs were sorted as CD4+CD25+CD127-/low cells. The CDR3 is made up of 14 amino acids. Trimming took off 3 bases at V and 1 base at J, with 6 bases between the two ends. Germline-derived CDR1 and CDR2 are SNHLY and FYNNEI. The clonotype was recovered from a female donor with breast cancer. The chain recombines TRBV2 with TRBJ2-2; possibly TRBD1 for D (5 bases). Sequences were obtained from tumor-infiltrating Tregs sorted from the breast tumor. Written as DNA, the CDR3 is TGTGCCAGCAGTGAGACAGAGAACACCGGGGAGCTGTTTTTT. Translating it yields CASSETENTGELFF.